The 2 T cell receptor beta chains below come from one sample, sequenced in a study of T cell changes during pregnancy in multiple sclerosis. The assay was immunoSEQ multiplex PCR, and TCRdb's table has in-frame clones only and misses some. Among 45,000 to 65,000 clones, about 93% were seen once, and the ten largest hold less than 0.6%. This specimen was CD4+ T cells from peripheral blood mononuclear cells, taken in the third trimester of pregnancy. These TCRs come from a female donor with multiple sclerosis, enrolled in a pregnancy study.

V gene TRBV7-9 combines with J gene TRBJ1-1; D remains ambiguous. The CDR3 loop spans 13 amino acids. Deletions cut 0 bases from V and 8 bases from J, with 10 bases between. CDR1 and CDR2 (germline): SEHNR, FQNEAQ (reference sequence). CDR3: CASSLAQTPEAFF. In DNA, the CDR3 is TGTGCCAGCAGCTTAGCCCAGACACCGGAAGCTTTCTTT. Based on the CDR3 plus reference TRBV7-9 and TRBJ1-1, the full variable domain is DTGVSQNPRHKITKRGQNVTFRCDPISEHNRLYWYRQTLGQGPEFLTYFQNEAQLEKSRLLSDRFSAERPKGSFSTLEIQRTEQGDSAMYLCASSLAQTPEAFFGQGTRLTVV.

The chain is built from TRBV5-5 and TRBJ2-7; 7 bases are a match to TRBD2. J gave up 7 bases and V 2 bases, and 12 bases lay outside the gene matches. Looked up from germline, CDR1 is SGHKS and CDR2 is YYEKEE (reference sequence). This CDR3 is built from 15 residues. CDR3 sequence: CASSLYAGTIGEQYF. In nucleotides, the CDR3 is TGTGCCAGCAGCTTATACGCCGGGACTATAGGGGAGCAGTACTTC. The full variable domain, in which reference TRBV5-5 and TRBJ2-7 provide the parts outside the CDR3, is DAGVTQSPTHLIKTRGQQVTLRCSPISGHKSVSWYQQVLGQGPQFIFQYYEKEERGRGNFPDRFSARQFPNYSSELNVNALLLGDSALYLCASSLYAGTIGEQYFGPGTRLTVT.